This T cell receptor (beta chain) was sequenced in a study of T cells in localized non-small cell lung cancer. The method was immunoSEQ multiplex PCR; TCRdb's version includes in-frame clones alone and lacks a portion of them. The sample lists around 100,000 clones, 80% to 90% seen once, with about 15% in the top ten. Study-wide results and limits: The greatest T cell clonality was found in uninvolved adjacent lung (higher than in tumor). In adjacent lung appeared a median 57 of the top 100 tumor clones.

Germline assignment: CDR1 SQVTM and CDR2 ANQGSEA. The V gene end was trimmed by 1 base and the J gene end by 4 bases; junction bases not matched to a gene: 6. This CDR3 contains 14 residues. To note about this clone: Its target is not known.

Source: peripheral blood, taken before any cancer treatment. The sequence was collected from a man between 40 and 75 years old with stage I squamous cell lung carcinoma. The chain uses TRBV29-1 and TRBJ1-2, with 7 nucleotides matching TRBD1. CDR3 region: CSVEADRAGYGYTF. The CDR3 DNA follows: TGCAGCGTTGAAGCCGACAGGGCGGGCTATGGCTACACCTTC.